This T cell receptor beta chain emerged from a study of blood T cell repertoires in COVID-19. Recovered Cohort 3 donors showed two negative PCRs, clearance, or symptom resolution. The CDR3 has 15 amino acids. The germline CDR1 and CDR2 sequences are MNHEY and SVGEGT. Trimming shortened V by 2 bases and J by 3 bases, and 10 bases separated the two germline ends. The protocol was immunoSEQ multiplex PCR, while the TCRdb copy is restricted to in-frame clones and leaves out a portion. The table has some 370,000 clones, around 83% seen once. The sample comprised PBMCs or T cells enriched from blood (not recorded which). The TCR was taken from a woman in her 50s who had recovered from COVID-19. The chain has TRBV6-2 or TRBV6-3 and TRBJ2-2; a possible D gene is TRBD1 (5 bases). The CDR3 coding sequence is TGTGCCAGCAGTTACCAGGGAAGGCACACCGGGGAGCTGTTTTTT. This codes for CASSYQGRHTGELFF.